The present entry profiles one T cell receptor (beta chain) with its context. The source of the sample is a study of early T cells in non-severe SARS-CoV-2 infection. As for the study in general: Bulk RNA isolated from unsorted whole blood underwent sequencing; chains were not paired.

Trimming at V came to 3 bases and at J to 4 bases, leaving 13 bases not matched to a gene. From germline, CDR1 is SGHRS and CDR2 YFSETQ. This CDR3 spans 17 amino acids. TCRdb fed the 5' RACE reads into MiXCR, producing one record per CDR3 protein. The sample consists of about 80,000 distinct CDR3 sequences, 9.5% to 15% of them appearing once. The chain joins TRBV5-1 to TRBJ2-1, with 7 bases fitting TRBD1. The receptor comes from an adult who was a healthcare worker with PCR-confirmed SARS-CoV-2 infection or an uninfected control (not recorded which). The sample was whole blood. CDR3 sequence (DNA): TGCGCCAGCAGCTCTCCTATAGGGGGCAAGAGTTACAATGAGCAGTTCTTC. Amino acids: CASSSPIGGKSYNEQFF.